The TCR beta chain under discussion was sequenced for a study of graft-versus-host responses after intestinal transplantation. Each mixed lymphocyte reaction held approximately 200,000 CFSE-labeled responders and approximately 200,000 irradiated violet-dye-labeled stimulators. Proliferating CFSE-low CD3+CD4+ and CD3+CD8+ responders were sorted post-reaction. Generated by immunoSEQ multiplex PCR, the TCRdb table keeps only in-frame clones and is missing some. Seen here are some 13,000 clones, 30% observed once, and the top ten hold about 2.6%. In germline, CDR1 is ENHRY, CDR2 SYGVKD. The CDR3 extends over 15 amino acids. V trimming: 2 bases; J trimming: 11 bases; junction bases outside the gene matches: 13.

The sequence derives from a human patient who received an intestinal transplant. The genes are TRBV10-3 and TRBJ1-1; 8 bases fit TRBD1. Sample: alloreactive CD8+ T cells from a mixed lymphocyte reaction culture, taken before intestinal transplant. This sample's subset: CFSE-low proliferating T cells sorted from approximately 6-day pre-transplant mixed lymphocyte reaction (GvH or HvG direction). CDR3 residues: CAISEHRRNRGWAFF. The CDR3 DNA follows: TGTGCCATCAGTGAGCACCGTCGAAACAGGGGGTGGGCTTTCTTT.